These 14 T cell receptor beta chains share one sample of origin, sequenced in a study of T cells in narcolepsy. Generated by immunoSEQ multiplex PCR, the TCRdb table keeps only in-frame clones and is missing some. The sample lists 25,000 or so clones; approximately 85% were seen once. Sequenced sample: memory (CD45RA-) CD4+ T cells from blood. The receptors here all came from a human donor in good health.

The V gene is TRBV7-9, the J gene TRBJ2-3; a possible D gene is TRBD2 (5 bases). The CDR3 runs to 16 residues. Germline V gene sequence: CDR1 SEHNR, CDR2 FQNEAQ (reference sequence). The V end lost 2 bases, the J end lost 2 bases, and 14 bases lay between the germline ends. CDR3 in amino acids: CASSLREKPLTDTQYF. The CDR3 coding sequence is TGTGCCAGCAGCTTAAGGGAGAAACCGCTCACAGATACGCAGTATTTT.

Remarks on this clone: Additional DNA sequences in this sample encode the identical CDR3. This chain uses TRBV18 with TRBJ1-4; tentative D call: TRBD1 (5 bases). This CDR3 has 15 residues. The V and J ends lost 4 bases and 0 bases respectively, with 9 bases between them. Germline-derived CDR1 and CDR2 are KGHSH and LQKENI. Here the CDR3 reads CASSQQAATNEKLFF. In DNA form, the CDR3 reads TGTGCCAGCTCACAACAGGCAGCAACTAATGAAAAACTGTTTTTT. Drawing the rest from reference TRBV18 and TRBJ1-4, the complete variable domain is NAGVMQNPRHLVRRRGQEARLRCSPMKGHSHVYWYRQLPEEGLKFMVYLQKENIIDESGMPKERFSAEFPKEGPSILRIQQVVRGDSAAYFCASSQQAATNEKLFFGSGTQLSVL.

This sequence joins TRBV9 and TRBJ1-2; D uncertain. Germline V lookup: CDR1 SGDLS, CDR2 YYNGEE. This CDR3 spans 15 amino acids. V was trimmed by 2 bases and J by 5 bases, leaving 16 bases between them. CDR3 in DNA: TGTGCCAGCAGCGTTGGGCAAGGGCTCGGGTATGGCTACACCTTC. Amino acids: CASSVGQGLGYGYTF.

In this sample, this clone turned up once. The CDR3 DNA follows: TGTGCCAGCAGTTACCGGACTAGCGGGAGAGATAGGGAGCAGTACTTC. Its translation is CASSYRTSGRDREQYF. The V and J genes are TRBV6-5 and TRBJ2-7; 13 bases line up with TRBD2. The germline V gene has CDR1 MNHEY and CDR2 SVGAGI. The J segment lost 7 bases and the V segment lost 2 bases, leaving 8 bases of the junction unmatched. CDR3 length equals 16 residues.

The chain carries TRBV21-1 and TRBJ2-1; TRBD2 is the table's D call and was not checked against the DNA. TRBV21-1 is assigned pseudogene status. This CDR3 is 19 amino acids long. The CDR3 region is CASSKALPKTSGSPGEQFF. The CDR3 bases are TGTGCCAGCAGCAAAGCGCTTCCTAAGACTAGCGGGAGTCCAGGTGAGCAGTTCTTC.

The rearrangement uses TRBV6-6 and TRBJ2-3, with D possibly matching TRBD2 (5 bases). V lost 6 bases and J lost 5, with 21 bases in between. The CDR3 sequence is 16 residues long. Germline V gene lookup returns CDR1 MNHNY and CDR2 SVGAGI (reference sequence). CDR3: CASSPGRLQRVDTQYF. As DNA, the CDR3 is TGTGCCAGCAGCCCAGGCAGGCTGCAGAGGGTAGATACGCAGTATTTT.

The chain links TRBV10-3 to TRBJ2-2, with 7 bases aligning to TRBD2. This CDR3 is 15 amino acids long. V shed 0 bases, J shed 5 bases, and the junction held 3 bases outside the gene matches. Looked up from germline, CDR1 is ENHRY and CDR2 is SYGVKD. The chain's CDR3 is CAISESGGGTGELFF. CDR3 DNA sequence: TGTGCCATCAGTGAGTCCGGGGGAGGGACCGGGGAGCTGTTTTTT.

The chain joins TRBV13 to TRBJ2-1; D remains unclear. The CDR3 is made up of 11 amino acids. V was cut by 2 bases and J by 7 bases, with 3 bases left in between. The germline V gene has CDR1 PRHDT and CDR2 FYEKMQ (reference sequence). CDR3 loop: CASSLRNEQFF. CDR3 nucleotides: TGTGCCAGCAGCTTACGAAATGAGCAGTTCTTC.

The sample holds one count of this clone. The chain recombines TRBV4-3 with TRBJ2-1, with TRBD1 matching 7 bases. Trimming at V came to 2 bases and at J to 3 bases, leaving 1 base not matched to a gene. There are 14 residues in the CDR3. Germline CDR1 reads LGHNA; CDR2 reads YSLEER. CDR3 sequence: CASSQTGVYNEQFF. For the CDR3, the DNA is TGCGCCAGCAGCCAAACAGGGGTCTACAATGAGCAGTTCTTC.

In its sample, this clone was seen a few times. The chain couples TRBV5-4 to TRBJ2-7, with D unresolved. V was cut by 1 base and J by 5 bases, with 16 bases left in between. The CDR3 has 15 amino acids. From germline, CDR1 is SGHNT and CDR2 YYREEE (reference sequence). As DNA, the CDR3 is TGTGCCAGCAGCTTGACCGGAAGAGGATTCCACGAGCAGTACTTC. This gives the protein CASSLTGRGFHEQYF.

This CDR3 is CASSQERSWTSGPTDTQYF. In DNA form, the CDR3 reads TGTGCCAGCAGCCAAGAAAGATCTTGGACTAGCGGGCCCACAGATACGCAGTATTTT. This chain joins TRBV4-2 and TRBJ2-3, with TRBD2 identical over 11 bases. Germline V gives CDR1 LGHNA, CDR2 YNFKEQ. V lost 0 bases to trimming and J lost 2 bases; unmatched junction nucleotides: 10. The CDR3 has 19 residues.

In nucleotides, the CDR3 is TGTGCCAGCAGCGAACCCCAGGGGGCGAACACTGAAGCTTTCTTT. Translated, it gives CASSEPQGANTEAFF. The gene calls are TRBV9 and TRBJ1-1; 8 nucleotides match TRBD1. The CDR3 sequence is 15 residues long. J was trimmed by 1 base and V by 3 bases; bases with no gene match: 5. Per the germline V gene, CDR1 is SGDLS and CDR2 is YYNGEE.

This clone was observed a handful of times. The rearrangement uses TRBV27 and TRBJ1-2; D unresolved. CDR1 is MNHEY and CDR2 is SMNVEV in the germline V gene (reference sequence). The CDR3 totals 13 residues. Trimming removed 2 bases at V and 5 bases at J, with 9 bases between. This CDR3 reads CASSLVGAYGYTF. As DNA, the CDR3 is TGTGCCAGCAGTTTAGTGGGTGCGTATGGCTACACCTTC.

This clone was detected only a few times. The rearrangement joins TRBV6-6 to TRBJ2-7; no reliable D call. Germline V CDR1 and CDR2: MNHNY, SVGAGI (reference sequence). The V gene lost 7 bases and the J gene lost 5 bases, with 12 bases spanning the gap. The CDR3 consists of 12 residues. The CDR3 sequence: CASTRGSNEQYF. In nucleotides, the CDR3 is TGTGCCAGCACTAGAGGTTCCAACGAGCAGTACTTC.